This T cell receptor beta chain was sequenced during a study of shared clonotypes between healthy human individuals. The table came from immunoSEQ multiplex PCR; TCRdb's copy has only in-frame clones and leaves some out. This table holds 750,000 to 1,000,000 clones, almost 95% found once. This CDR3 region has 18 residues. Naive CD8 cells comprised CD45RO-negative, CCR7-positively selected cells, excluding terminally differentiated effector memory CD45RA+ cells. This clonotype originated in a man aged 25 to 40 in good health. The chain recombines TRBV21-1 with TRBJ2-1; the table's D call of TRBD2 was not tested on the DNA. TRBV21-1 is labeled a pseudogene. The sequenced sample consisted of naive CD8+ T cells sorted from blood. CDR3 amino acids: CASSKESTLTGSYNEQFF. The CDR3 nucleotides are TGTGCCAGCAGCAAAGAGTCGACGTTGACTGGGTCCTACAATGAGCAGTTCTTC.